These 21 T cell receptor beta chains were all obtained from the same sample, sequenced in a study of T-cell memory formation after mild COVID-19 (dated by TCRdb to the early 2020s). Library preparation was by 5' RACE. The sequencer was an Illumina NovaSeq 6000. Through fastp at Q25 and MiXCR, TCRdb rebuilt clones from the public reads, retaining in-frame beta chains. Each entry is one CDR3 protein sequence, shown with its most common DNA and genes. This sample is represented by about 150,000 distinct CDR3 sequences; 25% of them were singletons. The ten largest make up around 24% of the sample. Sequenced sample: PBMCs or a T cell subset sorted from them (not recorded which). These receptors all come from an adult woman who had mild COVID-19 (a few samples of this study predate the infection). The sample titles of this study are shuffled in the database, so cell type and time point are left out; the donor was told from shared clones.

This clonotype occurred a few times. This chain links TRBV6-5 with TRBJ2-1, with D unresolved. With 3 bases removed from V and 5 bases from J, the gap between germline ends came to 8 bases. Germline V CDR1 and CDR2: MNHEY, SVGAGI. The CDR3 consists of 13 residues. CDR3 sequence reads: CASSYYPDNEQFF. CDR3 bases: TGTGCCAGCAGTTATTATCCAGACAATGAGCAGTTCTTC.

The V call is TRBV25-1, the J call TRBJ1-5; 8 bases map to TRBD1. The CDR3 spans 16 residues. With V trimmed by 8 bases and J by 0 bases, 9 bases remained unmatched. CDR1 is MGHDK and CDR2 is SYGVNS in the germline V gene. This CDR3 reads CASGGTGAYSNQPQHF. CDR3 coding DNA: TGTGCCAGCGGGGGGACAGGAGCTTATAGCAATCAGCCCCAGCATTTT.

This clonotype has a handful of counts. The chain employs TRBV20-1 and TRBJ2-1; tentatively, D is TRBD2 (6 bases). Trimming took 0 bases from V and 0 from J, leaving 12 bases between them. CDR3 length equals 16 residues. Germline V gives CDR1 DFQATT, CDR2 SNEGSKA (reference sequence). CDR3 sequence: CSARDWETSSYNEQFF. For the CDR3, the DNA is TGCAGTGCTAGAGATTGGGAGACTAGCTCCTACAATGAGCAGTTCTTC.

The chain carries TRBV11-3 and TRBJ2-1; D possibly uses TRBD1 or TRBD2 (7 bases each). V lost 2 bases and J 7 bases, leaving 21 bases between the germline ends. Looked up from germline, CDR1 is SGHNT and CDR2 is YENEEA. The CDR3 length is 17 residues. Here the CDR3 DNA reads TGTGCCAGCAGCTTAAAGGGGGGGTGGACAGGTTCGAATGAGCAGTTCTTC. Translating it yields CASSLKGGWTGSNEQFF.

A few counts support this clonotype. The CDR3: CSAAPILMNTEAFF. CDR3 nucleotides: TGCAGCGCCGCCCCTATTCTTATGAACACTGAAGCTTTCTTT. The chain carries TRBV29-1 and TRBJ1-1; no clear D. This CDR3 comprises 14 residues. Per the germline V gene, CDR1 is SQVTM and CDR2 is ANQGSEA. Trimming removed 7 bases at V and 0 bases at J, with 15 bases between.

This clonotype was recorded once. The chain carries TRBV11-2 and TRBJ1-4; no clear D gene. The CDR3 length is 15 residues. V was cut by 1 base and J by 4 bases, with 10 bases left in between. Looked up from germline, CDR1 is SGHAT and CDR2 is FQNNGV. The CDR3 sequence is CASSLGPTLNEKLFF. The CDR3 DNA follows: TGTGCCAGCAGCTTAGGACCAACGCTTAATGAAAAACTGTTTTTT.

V and J are TRBV24-1 and TRBJ2-1, with no clear D. Germline assignment: CDR1 KGHDR and CDR2 SFDVKD. There are 13 residues in the CDR3. The V gene lost 6 bases and the J gene lost 5 bases, with 10 bases spanning the gap. The CDR3 sequence is CATSLMGDNEQFF. The CDR3, as DNA: TGTGCCACCAGTCTAATGGGCGACAATGAGCAGTTCTTC.

The chain is built from TRBV9 and TRBJ2-7; the D gene is possibly TRBD2 (5 bases). This CDR3 comprises 14 residues. Trimming shortened V by 6 bases and J by 4 bases, and 17 bases separated the two germline ends. The germline V gene encodes CDR1 SGDLS and CDR2 YYNGEE. This chain's CDR3 is CASTQGEGSYEQYF. The CDR3 DNA sequence: TGTGCCAGCACCCAAGGTGAGGGATCATACGAGCAGTACTTC.

V is TRBV10-3 and J is TRBJ2-1; a weak D match, TRBD1 (6 bases). The V end lost 5 bases, the J end lost 5 bases, and 16 bases lay between the germline ends. This CDR3 is built from 15 residues. Germline CDR1 and CDR2: ENHRY and SYGVKD. For the CDR3, the DNA is TGTGCCATCAGTATGGCAGGGGCGCCCAACAATGAGCAGTTCTTC. It codes for CAISMAGAPNNEQFF.

This clonotype came up a few times. V gene TRBV6-5 combines with J gene TRBJ1-1; 7 bases fit TRBD1. CDR1 and CDR2 (germline): MNHEY, SVGAGI. The CDR3 is 13 amino acids. V lost 6 bases and J lost 11; bases outside the gene matches: 12. The CDR3 bases are TGTGCCAGCAGGGGGGACAGCCCTATCAGCGCTTTCTTT. This encodes CASRGDSPISAFF.

This clonotype turned up a few times. The V and J genes are TRBV7-9 and TRBJ2-2, with 7 bases lining up with TRBD1. There are 15 residues in the CDR3. After removal of 3 bases from V and 0 bases from J, the junction contained 1 base not matched to a gene. Germline V lookup: CDR1 SEHNR, CDR2 FQNEAQ (reference sequence). Written as DNA, the CDR3 is TGTGCCAGCAGCTTTGGGACAGCGAACACCGGGGAGCTGTTTTTT. Its translation: CASSFGTANTGELFF. The full variable domain, its missing parts supplied by reference TRBV7-9 and TRBJ2-2, is DTGVSQNPRHKITKRGQNVTFRCDPISEHNRLYWYRQTLGQGPEFLTYFQNEAQLEKSRLLSDRFSAERPKGSFSTLEIQRTEQGDSAMYLCASSFGTANTGELFFGEGSRLTVL.

The J gene is TRBJ1-2, the V gene TRBV4-2; D remains ambiguous. The V end lost 6 bases, the J end lost 3 bases, and 14 bases lay between the germline ends. CDR1 is LGHNA and CDR2 is YNFKEQ in the germline V gene. The CDR3 has 14 residues. This chain's CDR3 is CASRRLGRHYGYTF. In DNA form, the CDR3 reads TGTGCCAGCAGGAGATTAGGCAGGCACTATGGCTACACCTTC.

This clonotype was seen a few times. The chain recombines TRBV12-3 or TRBV12-4 with TRBJ2-3; D is unresolved. Trimming pared 2 bases from V and 1 base from J, leaving 13 bases between. The CDR3 has 16 residues. The CDR3 DNA reads as TGTGCCAGCAGTTTAAGTTCAGTTTGGGGCACAGATACGCAGTATTTT. Translation: CASSLSSVWGTDTQYF.

This clonotype came up a few times. V usage is TRBV7-9 and J usage is TRBJ2-7; TRBD1 might be the D (6 bases). Per the germline V gene, CDR1 is SEHNR and CDR2 is FQNEAQ (reference sequence). The CDR3 spans 12 residues. The V end lost 8 bases, the J end lost 6 bases, and 14 bases lay between the germline ends. CDR3 coding DNA: TGTGCCAGCCGGGACACCCGGCCCGAGCAGTACTTC. It yields the protein CASRDTRPEQYF. The variable domain in full, with the rest retrieved from reference TRBV7-9 and TRBJ2-7, is DTGVSQNPRHKITKRGQNVTFRCDPISEHNRLYWYRQTLGQGPEFLTYFQNEAQLEKSRLLSDRFSAERPKGSFSTLEIQRTEQGDSAMYLCASRDTRPEQYFGPGTRLTVT.

The chain combines TRBV14 with TRBJ2-3; perhaps TRBD2 as D (5 bases). The length of the CDR3 is 14 residues. Germline V gene sequence: CDR1 SGHDN, CDR2 FVKESK. Trimming left V 3 bases short and J 6 bases short, with 13 bases between. In nucleotides, the CDR3 is TGTGCCAGCAGCCATTCCGGGGTATGGGATACGCAGTATTTT. Protein: CASSHSGVWDTQYF. The complete variable domain, with remaining parts taken from reference TRBV14 and TRBJ2-3, reads EAGVTQFPSHSVIEKGQTVTLRCDPISGHDNLYWYRRVMGKEIKFLLHFVKESKQDESGMPNNRFLAERTGGTYSTLKVQPAELEDSGVYFCASSHSGVWDTQYFGPGTRLTVL.

This clonotype turned up a few times. The CDR3 protein is CASSQGQGDYGQYF. The DNA for the CDR3 is TGCGCCAGCAGCCAAGGGCAGGGAGACTACGGACAGTACTTC. The rearrangement joins TRBV4-1 to TRBJ2-7, with D perhaps assigned TRBD1 or TRBD2 (5 bases each). Deletions cut 1 base from V and 10 bases from J, with 17 bases between. This CDR3 has 14 amino acids. Germline CDR1 reads MGHRA; CDR2 reads YSYEKL.

The table lists this clonotype with a few counts. For the CDR3, the DNA is TGTGCCAGCAGCTCAACAGGGGACTCTGGAAACACCATATATTTT. Amino acid sequence: CASSSTGDSGNTIYF. This rearrangement joins TRBV7-9 to TRBJ1-3, with 7 positions matching TRBD1. CDR1 and CDR2 (germline): SEHNR, FQNEAQ (reference sequence). This CDR3 has 15 residues. Unmatched junction bases numbered 3, after V lost 4 bases and J lost 0 bases. Together with reference TRBV7-9 and TRBJ1-3, the CDR3 gives the full variable domain: DTGVSQNPRHKITKRGQNVTFRCDPISEHNRLYWYRQTLGQGPEFLTYFQNEAQLEKSRLLSDRFSAERPKGSFSTLEIQRTEQGDSAMYLCASSSTGDSGNTIYFGEGSWLTVV.

This clonotype was seen more than once but under ten times. The chain uses TRBV24-1 and TRBJ2-3; D uncertain. Trimming removed 6 bases at V and 5 bases at J, with 23 bases between. Germline V gene sequence: CDR1 KGHDR, CDR2 SFDVKD. The CDR3 sequence is 17 residues long. In DNA, the CDR3 is TGTGCCACCAGTATTAACCGGCGCAGTACTGAACTAGATACGCAGTATTTT. Its translation is CATSINRRSTELDTQYF.

Only a few counts were recorded for this clonotype. V gene TRBV7-9 combines with J gene TRBJ2-7, with 8 bases aligning to TRBD2. With V trimmed by 4 bases and J by 0 bases, 11 bases remained unmatched. The CDR3 extends over 17 amino acids. Germline loops: CDR1 SEHNR, CDR2 FQNEAQ (reference sequence). The CDR3 reads CASSSPVGGRISYEQYF. The CDR3 nucleotides read TGTGCCAGCAGCTCCCCGGTGGGCGGGAGGATCTCCTACGAGCAGTACTTC.

This clonotype turned up a few times. V usage is TRBV11-3 and J usage is TRBJ2-5; 9 bases align to TRBD2. Per the germline V gene, CDR1 is SGHNT and CDR2 is YENEEA. The CDR3 runs 16 residues. Losses at the gene ends were 5 bases for V and 3 bases for J; bases not matched to a gene: 10. This CDR3 reads CASSPRDSGRKETQYF. CDR3 in DNA: TGTGCCAGCAGCCCCCGTGATAGCGGGAGAAAAGAGACCCAGTACTTC.

This clonotype was observed a handful of times. J is TRBJ2-1 and V is TRBV15, with TRBD2 as a possible D gene (5 bases). The V and J ends lost 1 base and 5 bases respectively, with 12 bases between them. This CDR3 has 15 residues. Germline lookup yields CDR1 LNHNV and CDR2 YYDKDF (reference sequence). CDR3 amino acids: CATSRVGDYNNEQFF. CDR3 nucleotides: TGTGCCACCAGCAGAGTTGGCGACTACAACAATGAGCAGTTCTTC.